A selection of T cell receptor beta chains follows, all from one sample in a study of blood T cell repertoires in COVID-19. Method: immunoSEQ multiplex PCR; TCRdb's copy keeps in-frame clones and lacks some. This table holds 200,000 to 250,000 clones, 83% found once. Sequenced: peripheral blood. The receptors were sampled from a woman aged 25-40 years with COVID-19, enrolled during active disease. The CDR3 runs from the conserved cysteine through the conserved F or W. Each record gives: J gene, clone size, D gene, V gene, CDR3 protein, CDR3 DNA. A D gene is named only where the DNA matches it firmly. Size values are once, few and many counts, or a class for expanded clones, and some rows have none.

j_gene: TRBJ2-3
abundance: medium-sized
d_gene: TRBD1
v_gene: TRBV5-4
CDR3aa: CASSVTGHTDTQYF
CDR3nt: TGTGCCAGCAGCGTGACAGGGCATACAGATACGCAGTATTTT

j_gene: TRBJ2-4
abundance: .
d_gene: TRBD2
v_gene: TRBV3-1/TRBV3-2
CDR3aa: CASGPRGGGNIQYF
CDR3nt: TGTGCCAGCGGACCCCGGGGGGGTGGAAACATTCAGTACTTC

j_gene: TRBJ1-2
abundance: .
d_gene: TRBD1
v_gene: TRBV5-5
CDR3aa: CASSPAGQGGYGYTF
CDR3nt: TGTGCCAGCAGCCCCGCGGGACAGGGAGGCTATGGCTACACCTTC

j_gene: TRBJ2-6
abundance: .
d_gene: .
v_gene: TRBV18
CDR3aa: CASSPGGAGSGANVLTF
CDR3nt: TGTGCCAGCTCACCTGGGGGCGCCGGCTCTGGGGCCAACGTCCTGACTTTC

j_gene: TRBJ2-7
abundance: .
d_gene: .
v_gene: TRBV6-6
CDR3aa: CASSYSTPTEYEQYF
CDR3nt: TGTGCCAGCAGTTACTCGACCCCGACAGAATACGAGCAGTACTTC

j_gene: TRBJ1-2
abundance: .
d_gene: TRBD1
v_gene: TRBV10-3
CDR3aa: CAITTGDPLYGYTF
CDR3nt: TGTGCCATCACCACAGGGGACCCCTTATATGGCTACACCTTC

j_gene: TRBJ1-1
abundance: few
d_gene: TRBD1
v_gene: TRBV30
CDR3aa: CAWSGGQGSEAFF
CDR3nt: TGTGCCTGGAGTGGGGGACAGGGGTCTGAAGCTTTCTTT

j_gene: TRBJ2-2
abundance: few
d_gene: TRBD1
v_gene: TRBV5-8
CDR3aa: CASSLGALRGHRELFF
CDR3nt: TGTGCCAGCAGCTTGGGTGCGCTTAGGGGGCACCGGGAGCTGTTTTTT

j_gene: TRBJ2-2
abundance: .
d_gene: .
v_gene: TRBV28
CDR3aa: CASKQGAGGELFF
CDR3nt: TGTGCCAGCAAGCAGGGCGCCGGGGGGGAGCTGTTTTTT

j_gene: TRBJ2-3
abundance: .
d_gene: TRBD1
v_gene: TRBV24-1
CDR3aa: CATSEGTGGSTDTQYF
CDR3nt: TGTGCCACCAGTGAAGGGACAGGGGGGTCCACAGATACGCAGTATTTT

j_gene: TRBJ1-2
abundance: .
d_gene: .
v_gene: TRBV12-3/TRBV12-4
CDR3aa: CASSFPENYGYTF
CDR3nt: TGTGCCAGCAGTTTTCCCGAGAACTATGGCTACACCTTC

j_gene: TRBJ2-6
abundance: .
d_gene: .
v_gene: TRBV14
CDR3aa: CASSHQGSYKANVLTF
CDR3nt: TGTGCCAGCAGCCATCAGGGGAGTTACAAGGCCAACGTCCTGACTTTC

j_gene: TRBJ2-5
abundance: .
d_gene: .
v_gene: TRBV9
CDR3aa: CASSFGTRGETQYF
CDR3nt: TGTGCCAGCAGCTTCGGGACTCGTGGGGAGACCCAGTACTTC

j_gene: TRBJ2-1
abundance: .
d_gene: .
v_gene: TRBV3-1/TRBV3-2
CDR3aa: CASSQEWPRDEQFF
CDR3nt: TGTGCCAGCAGCCAAGAATGGCCTCGGGATGAGCAGTTCTTC

j_gene: TRBJ2-3
abundance: .
d_gene: .
v_gene: TRBV6-2/TRBV6-3
CDR3aa: CASSYDLGNPSTDTQYF
CDR3nt: TGTGCCAGCAGTTACGATCTAGGAAACCCGAGCACAGATACGCAGTATTTT

j_gene: TRBJ1-5
abundance: .
d_gene: .
v_gene: TRBV20-1
CDR3aa: CSASGQTNQPQHF
CDR3nt: TGCAGTGCTAGTGGACAGACTAATCAGCCCCAGCATTTT

j_gene: TRBJ2-7
abundance: .
d_gene: TRBD2
v_gene: TRBV28
CDR3aa: CASSKLAGYEQYF
CDR3nt: TGTGCCAGCAGTAAACTAGCGGGCTACGAGCAGTACTTC

j_gene: TRBJ1-4
abundance: .
d_gene: TRBD1
v_gene: TRBV7-6
CDR3aa: CASSFRTGGPNEKLFF
CDR3nt: TGTGCCAGCAGCTTCAGAACAGGGGGGCCTAATGAAAAACTGTTTTTT

j_gene: TRBJ1-1
abundance: .
d_gene: .
v_gene: TRBV6-2/TRBV6-3
CDR3aa: CASSYFTGSTEAFF
CDR3nt: TGTGCCAGCAGTTACTTCACAGGGAGCACTGAAGCTTTCTTT

j_gene: TRBJ2-5
abundance: .
d_gene: TRBD2
v_gene: TRBV5-1
CDR3aa: CASSQATSGGAETQYF
CDR3nt: TGCGCCAGCAGCCAGGCGACTAGCGGGGGGGCTGAGACCCAGTACTTC

j_gene: TRBJ2-3
abundance: .
d_gene: .
v_gene: TRBV21-1
CDR3aa: CASSKARVDTQYF
CDR3nt: TGTGCCAGCAGCAAAGCACGAGTAGATACGCAGTATTTT

j_gene: TRBJ1-2
abundance: .
d_gene: TRBD1
v_gene: TRBV28
CDR3aa: CASRTGSGGYTF
CDR3nt: TGTGCCAGCAGGACAGGGTCGGGAGGCTACACCTTC

j_gene: TRBJ2-2
abundance: .
d_gene: TRBD1
v_gene: TRBV19
CDR3aa: CASSMEHRGRPGELFF
CDR3nt: TGTGCCAGTAGTATGGAACACAGGGGGCGTCCCGGGGAGCTGTTTTTT

j_gene: TRBJ1-1
abundance: .
d_gene: TRBD1
v_gene: TRBV12-3/TRBV12-4
CDR3aa: CASSHRDRGAFF
CDR3nt: TGTGCCAGCAGTCACCGGGACAGGGGAGCTTTCTTT

j_gene: TRBJ1-2
abundance: few
d_gene: TRBD1
v_gene: TRBV4-1
CDR3aa: CASSQEVQGNGYTF
CDR3nt: TGCGCCAGCAGCCAAGAGGTACAGGGGAATGGCTACACCTTC

j_gene: TRBJ2-1
abundance: .
d_gene: TRBD2
v_gene: TRBV27
CDR3aa: CASSSLAGGPDNEQFF
CDR3nt: TGTGCCAGCAGTTCATTGGCGGGAGGGCCAGACAATGAGCAGTTCTTC

j_gene: TRBJ2-4
abundance: .
d_gene: TRBD2
v_gene: TRBV7-2
CDR3aa: CASSPRGLAGGLAKNIQYF
CDR3nt: TGTGCCAGCAGCCCCCGGGGACTAGCGGGAGGACTAGCCAAAAACATTCAGTACTTC

j_gene: TRBJ2-2
abundance: .
d_gene: TRBD2
v_gene: TRBV20-1
CDR3aa: CSASGLAGGTNTGELFF
CDR3nt: TGCAGTGCTAGTGGACTAGCGGGGGGGACGAACACCGGGGAGCTGTTTTTT

j_gene: TRBJ2-3
abundance: .
d_gene: TRBD1
v_gene: TRBV6-4
CDR3aa: CASSPGQGSNTQYF
CDR3nt: TGTGCCAGCAGCCCCGGACAGGGTTCAAATACGCAGTATTTT

j_gene: TRBJ2-3
abundance: .
d_gene: .
v_gene: TRBV24-1
CDR3aa: CATSDPSGARTDTQYF
CDR3nt: TGTGCCACCAGTGATCCTTCTGGGGCCCGTACAGATACGCAGTATTTT

j_gene: TRBJ2-1
abundance: .
d_gene: TRBD2
v_gene: TRBV29-1
CDR3aa: CSVDGGSGHNEQFF
CDR3nt: TGCAGCGTTGACGGGGGGAGCGGGCACAATGAGCAGTTCTTC